This TCR beta chain was found in a study of blood T cell repertoires in COVID-19. Study overall: PBMCs, B-cell-depleted T cells, or T cells provided the cDNA or gDNA that made up the material.

CDR3 length: 15 residues. CDR1 is SGHNT, CDR2 YYREEE, per germline (reference sequence). V was trimmed by 4 bases and J by 2 bases, leaving 16 bases between them. Measured with immunoSEQ multiplex PCR; TCRdb has only the in-frame clones, and not every one. The sample records some 330,000 clones, around 86% being singletons. This clonotype originated in a young man who had recovered from COVID-19. The rearrangement joins TRBV5-4 to TRBJ2-7, with D tentatively TRBD1 (6 bases). Material: PBMCs or T cells enriched from blood (not recorded which). The CDR3 spells CASSGQVRTAYEQYF. The CDR3 nucleotides read TGTGCCAGCAGCGGGCAGGTCAGGACAGCCTACGAGCAGTACTTC.